The 19 T cell receptor delta chains below come from one sample, sequenced in a study of gamma-delta T cells after stem cell transplantation. TCRdb re-processed the RT-PCR reads via CATT. The sample has approximately 2,000 delta-chain clones; 0.3% to 0.35% are singletons. What was sequenced was gamma-delta T cells. These receptors all come from a human donor. It is not recorded whose cells these are; they may come from a transplant donor.

A word on this clone: A far larger clone is just one base off, so this is likely a read error. The same CDR3 arises from other DNA sequences in this sample as well. V is TRDV2 and J is TRDJ1; 9 bases fit TRDD3. CDR3 length: 16 amino acids. Germline loops: CDR1 GEAIGNYY, CDR2 EKD. The CDR3 nucleotides read TGTGCCTGTGACTCTCTGTCAACTGGGGGACTGAATAAACTCATTTTT. It is translated as CACDSLSTGGLNKLIF.

This clone is categorized as medium-sized. Other DNA sequences within the sample encode an identical CDR3. V usage is TRDV2 and J usage is TRDJ1; TRDD3 matches 12 bases. CDR3 length: 19 amino acids. Germline CDR1 is GEAIGNYY and CDR2 is EKD. Trimming removed 0 bases from V and 9 bases from J; junction bases left unmatched: 19. The CDR3 region has the DNA TGTGCCTGTGACACCGTCTGGGGGATACGCGTAAAAGGGATCAGTGAACTCATCTTT. Residues: CACDTVWGIRVKGISELIF.

Regarding this clone: The TCRdb record carries a much larger clone's protein, which differs from this DNA's translation at residue 9; a read error is the likely cause, and the protein listed here is the DNA translation. The V call is TRDV2, the J call TRDJ1; D is unresolved. The CDR3 spans 16 residues. Between the trimmed V and J ends, which lost 0 bases and 3 bases, there was a span of 16 bases. Germline V gene data show CDR1 as GEAIGNYY and CDR2 as EKD. CDR3 DNA sequence: TGTGCCTGTGACACCGCGGAAGTTGCTGGCGCCGATAAACTCATCTTT. Translation gives CACDTAEVAGADKLIF.

This clone has only a few counts. The translation of this DNA and the TCRdb protein of a much larger clone differ at residue 3, probably owing to a read error; the protein shown here is translated from the DNA. The chain uses TRDV2 and TRDJ1, with 7 bases matching TRDD3. CDR3 length: 15 residues. The germline CDR1 and CDR2 sequences are GEAIGNYY and EKD. The CDR3 loop reads CAFDTLGIMADKLIF. CDR3 coding DNA: TGTGCCTTTGACACCCTGGGGATAATGGCCGATAAACTCATCTTT.

This clone occurred a few times. A far larger clone is one base from this, pointing to a likely read error. This rearrangement joins TRDV2 to TRDJ3, with 8 bases aligning to TRDD3. This CDR3 has 20 residues. The germline gives CDR1 GEAIGNYY, CDR2 EKD. CDR3: CARDTVGGSSSSWDTRQMFF. Here the CDR3 DNA reads TGTGCCCGTGACACGGTTGGGGGATCGTCGAGCTCCTGGGACACCCGACAGATGTTTTTC.

As regards this clone: TCRdb attributes to this sequence the protein of a much larger clone, which differs from the DNA translation at residue 16; a read error is likely, and the protein displayed is translated from the DNA. This chain uses TRDV2 with TRDJ1, with 9 bases aligning to TRDD3. Germline CDR1 GEAIGNYY, CDR2 EKD. This CDR3 is built from 18 residues. CDR3 DNA: TGTGCCTGTGACAATATACTGGGGGACCCGAAGTACACCGATAAACCCATCTTT. Translated, it gives CACDNILGDPKYTDKPIF.

About this clone: It differs at one base from a far larger clone, so likely a read error. This chain links TRDV2 with TRDJ1, with TRDD3 identical over 12 bases. Germline V CDR1 and CDR2: GEAIGNYY, EKD. This CDR3 is 17 amino acids long. DNA for the CDR3: TGTGCCCGTGACACACTGGGGGATACTGGTTATACCGATAAACTCATCTTT. Protein product: CARDTLGDTGYTDKLIF.

As to this clone: A much larger clone is a single base away; this may be a read error. This chain links TRDV2 with TRDJ1, with D unclear. The germline gives CDR1 GEAIGNYY, CDR2 EKD. V was clipped by 5 bases and J by 0 bases, with 33 bases between them. CDR3 length: 21 residues. The CDR3 loop reads CACVLLEMGHTRPQYTDKLIF. The CDR3 DNA reads as TGTGCCTGTGTCCTCCTGGAGATGGGACATACTCGCCCCCAGTACACCGATAAACTCATCTTT.

This clone rates as medium-sized (0.01 to 0.1%). The same CDR3 also results from other DNA sequences found in this sample. The chain is built from TRDV2 and TRDJ3; TRDD3 agrees at 7 bases. Germline loops: CDR1 GEAIGNYY, CDR2 EKD. This CDR3 is 18 amino acids long. Unmatched junction bases numbered 7, after V lost 3 bases and J lost 0 bases. CDR3 nucleotide sequence: TGTGCCTGTGACCGGCTGGGGGGGAGCTCCTGGGACACCCGACAGATGTTTTTC. Translating it yields CACDRLGGSSWDTRQMFF.

This clone was counted only a few times. The protein in TCRdb stems from a much larger clone and differs at residue 14 from this DNA's translation, likely a read error; here the protein is translated from the DNA. In DNA, the CDR3 is TGTGCCTGTGACGCAGTGTCGGGGGTCTCCCATCCCCAACCCGATAAACTCATCTTT. It translates to CACDAVSGVSHPQPDKLIF. J is TRDJ1 and V is TRDV2; D is perhaps TRDD3 (5 bases). The germline CDR1 and CDR2 sequences are GEAIGNYY and EKD. Trimming removed 3 bases from V and 3 bases from J, with 28 bases in between. The CDR3 is made up of 19 amino acids.

A few counts support this clone. Being one base from a much bigger clone, this may be a read error. V usage is TRDV2 and J usage is TRDJ1; D possibly corresponds to TRDD3 (6 bases). The CDR3 totals 20 residues. The ends were cut back, 4 bases at V and 2 bases at J, with 31 bases in the middle. The germline V gene encodes CDR1 GEAIGNYY and CDR2 EKD. Here the CDR3 reads CACDLTGRYAKTEGTDKLIF. As DNA, the CDR3 is TGTGCCTGTGATCTTACTGGGAGATACGCGAAGACCGAGGGGACCGATAAACTCATCTTT.

This clone qualifies as large. V and J are TRDV2 and TRDJ1, with TRDD3 matching 8 bases. There are 15 residues in the CDR3. The V and J ends lost 3 bases and 5 bases, in that order; junction bases with no gene match: 10. The germline V gene has CDR1 GEAIGNYY and CDR2 EKD. The CDR3 here is CACDLLGALSDKLIF. CDR3 coding DNA: TGTGCCTGTGACTTACTGGGGGCCCTCTCAGATAAACTCATCTTT.

Details on this clone: A far larger clone differs by one base, so this is likely a read error. The chain recombines TRDV2 with TRDJ1; the match to TRDD3 covers 12 bases. Germline V CDR1 and CDR2: GEAIGNYY, EKD. This CDR3 comprises 21 residues. The J segment lost 0 bases and the V segment lost 3 bases, leaving 19 bases of the junction unmatched. CDR3 in amino acids: CACDPLGDTRGEGIYTDKLIF. CDR3 bases: TGTGCCTGTGACCCTCTGGGGGATACGCGTGGGGAAGGGATTTACACCGATAAACTCATCTTT.

This clone was observed a handful of times. A far larger clone differs by one base, so this is likely a read error. The sample holds other DNA sequences that translate to the same CDR3. V is TRDV2 and J is TRDJ1, with TRDD3 matching over 13 bases. The CDR3 totals 20 residues. Germline V gives CDR1 GEAIGNYY, CDR2 EKD. The J segment lost 2 bases and the V segment lost 3 bases, leaving 17 bases of the junction unmatched. CDR3 DNA: TGTGCCTGTGACGTACTGGGGGATACGGGCCCCCCTCGAGGAACCGATAAACTCATCTTT. It translates to CACDVLGDTGPPRGTDKLIF.

Judged by abundance, this clone is large. V and J are TRDV2 and TRDJ1; TRDD3 aligns across 10 bases. This CDR3 is 18 amino acids long. Trimming cost V 0 bases and J 2 bases; bases outside gene matches: 11. Germline CDR1 reads GEAIGNYY; CDR2 reads EKD. The CDR3 spells CACDTVSWGIGATDKLIF. Written as DNA, the CDR3 is TGTGCCTGTGACACCGTCAGCTGGGGGATAGGCGCTACCGATAAACTCATCTTT.

This clone has a handful of counts. A read error likely explains this, since a far larger clone differs by one base. Other DNA variants within this sample encode the same CDR3. The V and J genes are TRDV2 and TRDJ1; TRDD3 agrees at 9 bases. The CDR3 has 18 residues. Germline V gene sequence: CDR1 GEAIGNYY, CDR2 EKD. CDR3 in DNA: TGTGCCTGTGACACCCTACCTACTGGGGGGGGATACACCGATAAGCTCATCTTT. Translation gives CACDTLPTGGGYTDKLIF.

The table lists this clone with a few counts. The TCRdb record carries a much larger clone's protein, which differs from this DNA's translation at residue 2; a read error is the likely cause, and the protein listed here is the DNA translation. The gene calls are TRDV2 and TRDJ1; 12 nucleotides line up with TRDD3. The CDR3 loop spans 19 amino acids. Germline values: CDR1 GEAIGNYY, CDR2 EKD. As DNA, the CDR3 is TGTTCCTGTGACACCATTCTACTGGGGGATACAGAAGGGACGGGTAAACTCATCTTT. This codes for CSCDTILLGDTEGTGKLIF.

Sample share makes this clone large. Other DNA sequences in this sample translate to the same CDR3. J is TRDJ1 and V is TRDV2, with 11 bases lining up with TRDD3. Unmatched junction bases numbered 14, after V lost 0 bases and J lost 0 bases. CDR1 is GEAIGNYY, CDR2 EKD, per germline. CDR3 length: 20 amino acids. CDR3 coding DNA: TGTGCCTGTGACACCGTGTCTGTTGGGGGATACGGTCTGTACACCGATAAACTCATCTTT. Amino acids: CACDTVSVGGYGLYTDKLIF.

This clone is judged large. This chain connects TRDV2 to TRDJ1; the D call may be TRDD2 or TRDD3 (5 bases each). Trimming took off 3 bases at V and 4 bases at J, with 17 bases between the two ends. The CDR3 covers 15 residues. Germline V gene lookup returns CDR1 GEAIGNYY and CDR2 EKD. The CDR3 protein is CACDQLPGEHDKLIF. The CDR3 DNA sequence: TGTGCCTGTGACCAGCTTCCCGGGGAACACGATAAACTCATCTTT.